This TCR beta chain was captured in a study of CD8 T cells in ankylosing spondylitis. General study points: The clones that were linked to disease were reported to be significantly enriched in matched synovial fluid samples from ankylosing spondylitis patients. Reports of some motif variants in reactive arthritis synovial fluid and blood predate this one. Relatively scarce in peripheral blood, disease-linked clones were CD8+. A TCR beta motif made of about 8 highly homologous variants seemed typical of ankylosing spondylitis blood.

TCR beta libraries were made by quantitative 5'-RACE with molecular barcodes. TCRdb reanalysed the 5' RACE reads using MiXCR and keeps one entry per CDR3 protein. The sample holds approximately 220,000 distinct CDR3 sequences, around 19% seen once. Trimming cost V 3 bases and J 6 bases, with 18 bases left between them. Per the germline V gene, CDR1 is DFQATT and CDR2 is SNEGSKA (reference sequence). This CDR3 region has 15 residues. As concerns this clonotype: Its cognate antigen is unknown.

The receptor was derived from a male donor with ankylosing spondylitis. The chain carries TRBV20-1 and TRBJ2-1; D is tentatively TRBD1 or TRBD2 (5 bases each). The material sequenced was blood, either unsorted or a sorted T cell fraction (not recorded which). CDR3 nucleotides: TGCAGTGCTAGCTTTTCGAGGGAGAGGGGCAATGAGCAGTTCTTC. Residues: CSASFSRERGNEQFF.